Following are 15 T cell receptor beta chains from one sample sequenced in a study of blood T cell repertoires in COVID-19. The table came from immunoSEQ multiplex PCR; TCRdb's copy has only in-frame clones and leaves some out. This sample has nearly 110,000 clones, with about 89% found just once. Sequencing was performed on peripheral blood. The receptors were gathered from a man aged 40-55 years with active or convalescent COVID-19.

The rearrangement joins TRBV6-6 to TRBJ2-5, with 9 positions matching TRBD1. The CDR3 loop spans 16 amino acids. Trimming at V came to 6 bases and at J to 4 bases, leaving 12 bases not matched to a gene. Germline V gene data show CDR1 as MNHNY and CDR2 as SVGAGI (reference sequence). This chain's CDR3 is CASRGKDRGEGETQYF. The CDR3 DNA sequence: TGTGCCAGCAGGGGCAAGGACAGGGGCGAAGGAGAGACCCAGTACTTC.

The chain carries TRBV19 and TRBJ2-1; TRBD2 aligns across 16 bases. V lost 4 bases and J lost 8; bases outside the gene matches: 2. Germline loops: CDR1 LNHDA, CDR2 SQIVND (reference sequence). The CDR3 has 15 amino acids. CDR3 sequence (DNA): TGTGCCAGTAGTACCGGGACTAGCGGGAGGGATGAGCAGTTCTTC. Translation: CASSTGTSGRDEQFF.

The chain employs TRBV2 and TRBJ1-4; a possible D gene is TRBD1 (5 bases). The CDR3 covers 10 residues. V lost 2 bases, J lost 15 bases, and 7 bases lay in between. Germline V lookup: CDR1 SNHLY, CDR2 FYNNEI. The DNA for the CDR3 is TGTGCCAGCAGTGAACGGGGGGTGTTTTTT. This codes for CASSERGVFF.

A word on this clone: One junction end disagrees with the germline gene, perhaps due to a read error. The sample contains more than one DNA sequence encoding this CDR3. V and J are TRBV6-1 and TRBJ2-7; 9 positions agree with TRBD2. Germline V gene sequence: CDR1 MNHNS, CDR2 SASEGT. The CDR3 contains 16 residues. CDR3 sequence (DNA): TGTGCCAGCAGCGAAGTGCCGCTAGCGGGATCAAGCGAGCAGTACTTC. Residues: CASSEVPLAGSSEQYF.

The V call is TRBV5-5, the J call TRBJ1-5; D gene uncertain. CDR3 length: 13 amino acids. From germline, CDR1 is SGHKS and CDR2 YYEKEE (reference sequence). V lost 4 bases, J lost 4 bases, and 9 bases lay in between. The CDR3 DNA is TGTGCCAGCAGCACCCAGTTAAATCAGCCCCAGCATTTT. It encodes CASSTQLNQPQHF. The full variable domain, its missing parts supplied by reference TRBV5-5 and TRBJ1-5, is DAGVTQSPTHLIKTRGQQVTLRCSPISGHKSVSWYQQVLGQGPQFIFQYYEKEERGRGNFPDRFSARQFPNYSSELNVNALLLGDSALYLCASSTQLNQPQHFGDGTRLSIL.

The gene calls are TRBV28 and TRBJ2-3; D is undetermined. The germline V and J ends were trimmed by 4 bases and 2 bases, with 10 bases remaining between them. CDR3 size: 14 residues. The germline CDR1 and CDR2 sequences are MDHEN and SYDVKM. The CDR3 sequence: CASSSHSSTDTQYF. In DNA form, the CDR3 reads TGTGCCAGCAGTTCCCATAGTTCCACAGATACGCAGTATTTT.

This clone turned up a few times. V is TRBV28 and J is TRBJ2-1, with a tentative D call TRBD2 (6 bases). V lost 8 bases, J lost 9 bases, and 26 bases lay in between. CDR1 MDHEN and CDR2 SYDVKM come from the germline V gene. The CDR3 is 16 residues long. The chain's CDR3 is CASLPRLGKSGVEQFF. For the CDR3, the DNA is TGTGCCAGCCTACCACGCTTGGGAAAATCGGGAGTTGAGCAGTTCTTC.

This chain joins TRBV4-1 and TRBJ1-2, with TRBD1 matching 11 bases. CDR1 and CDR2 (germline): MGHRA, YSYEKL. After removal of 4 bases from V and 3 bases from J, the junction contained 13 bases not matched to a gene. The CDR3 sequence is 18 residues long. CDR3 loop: CASSPILPKGQGDYGYTF. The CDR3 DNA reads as TGCGCCAGCAGCCCGATCTTACCTAAGGGACAGGGGGACTATGGCTACACCTTC.

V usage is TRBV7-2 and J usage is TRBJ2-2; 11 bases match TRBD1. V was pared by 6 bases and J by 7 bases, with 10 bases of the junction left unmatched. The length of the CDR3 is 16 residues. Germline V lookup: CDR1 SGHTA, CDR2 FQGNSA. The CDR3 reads CASRHTDRGRIGELFF. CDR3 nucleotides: TGTGCCAGCAGGCACACGGACAGGGGGCGAATCGGGGAGCTGTTTTTT. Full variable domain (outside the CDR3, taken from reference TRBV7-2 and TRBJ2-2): GAGVSQSPSNKVTEKGKDVELRCDPISGHTALYWYRQSLGQGLEFLIYFQGNSAPDKSGLPSDRFSAERTGGSVSTLTIQRTQQEDSAVYLCASRHTDRGRIGELFFGEGSRLTVL.

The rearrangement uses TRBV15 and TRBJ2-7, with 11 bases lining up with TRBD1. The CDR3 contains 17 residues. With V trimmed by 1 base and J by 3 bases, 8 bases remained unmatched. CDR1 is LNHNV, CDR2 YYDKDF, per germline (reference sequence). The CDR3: CATSRGTGGAGGYEQYF. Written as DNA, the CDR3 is TGTGCCACCAGCAGAGGGACAGGGGGCGCAGGGGGCTACGAGCAGTACTTC.

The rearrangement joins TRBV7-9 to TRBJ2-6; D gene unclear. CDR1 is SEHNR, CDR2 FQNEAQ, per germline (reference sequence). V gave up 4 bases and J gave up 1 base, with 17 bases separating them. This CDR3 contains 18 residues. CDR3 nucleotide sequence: TGTGCCAGCAGCTCTCTCCCGTCCACGGTTTCTGGGGCCAACGTCCTGACTTTC. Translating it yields CASSSLPSTVSGANVLTF. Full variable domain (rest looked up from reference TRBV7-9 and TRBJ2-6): DTGVSQNPRHKITKRGQNVTFRCDPISEHNRLYWYRQTLGQGPEFLTYFQNEAQLEKSRLLSDRFSAERPKGSFSTLEIQRTEQGDSAMYLCASSSLPSTVSGANVLTFGAGSRLTVL.

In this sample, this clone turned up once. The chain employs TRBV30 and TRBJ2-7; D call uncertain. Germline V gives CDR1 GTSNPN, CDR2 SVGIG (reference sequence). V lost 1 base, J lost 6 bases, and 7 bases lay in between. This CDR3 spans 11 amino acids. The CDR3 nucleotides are TGTGCCTGGAGTGACAGTGGCGAGCAGTACTTC. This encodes CAWSDSGEQYF.

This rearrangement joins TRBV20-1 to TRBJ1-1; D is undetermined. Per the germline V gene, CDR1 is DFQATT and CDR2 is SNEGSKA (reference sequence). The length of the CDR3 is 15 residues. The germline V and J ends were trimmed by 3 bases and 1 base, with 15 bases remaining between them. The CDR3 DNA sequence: TGCAGTGCTAGTTTTGCCCGTTCGGGGAACACTGAAGCTTTCTTT. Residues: CSASFARSGNTEAFF.

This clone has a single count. Here the CDR3 DNA reads TGCGCCAGCAGCCAAACGATCCGGGCTAGCGGGACCCAAAAGGGGCCTACAGATACGCAGTATTTT. This sequence encodes CASSQTIRASGTQKGPTDTQYF. The V call is TRBV4-3, the J call TRBJ2-3, with 9 nucleotides matching TRBD2. Germline loops: CDR1 LGHNA, CDR2 YSLEER. V was pared by 2 bases and J by 3 bases, with 24 bases of the junction left unmatched. The length of the CDR3 is 22 residues.

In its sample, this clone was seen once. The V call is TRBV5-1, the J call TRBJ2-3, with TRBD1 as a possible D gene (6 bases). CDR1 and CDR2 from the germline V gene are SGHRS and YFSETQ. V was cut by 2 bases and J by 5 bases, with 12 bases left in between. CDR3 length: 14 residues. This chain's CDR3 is CASSFNREIDTQYF. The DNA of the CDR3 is TGCGCCAGCAGCTTCAACAGGGAGATAGATACGCAGTATTTT. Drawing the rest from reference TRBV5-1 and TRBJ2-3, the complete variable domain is KAGVTQTPRYLIKTRGQQVTLSCSPISGHRSVSWYQQTPGQGLQFLFEYFSETQRNKGNFPGRFSGRQFSNSRSEMNVSTLELGDSALYLCASSFNREIDTQYFGPGTRLTVL.